This T cell receptor beta chain stems from a study of vaccination and CD4 T cells after COVID-19. Treatment: approximately 9-day PBMC culture with coronavirus spike peptide pools or control peptides (ViraFEST assay). According to the study, CD4+ T cells from the unexposed donor were gathered ahead of the COVID-19 pandemic (2011-2018). Notes on this clonotype: As yet, its antigen is unknown.

CD4+ T cells that had been cultured provided DNA sequenced with the Oncomine TCR Beta short-read assay. TCRdb ran MiXCR on the PCR reads and lists one entry per CDR3 protein. The sample contains 7,000 to 8,500 distinct CDR3 sequences, 35% to 40% of which appear only once. The V end was cut by 0 bases, the J end by 2 bases, with 5 bases between. In germline, CDR1 is DFQATT, CDR2 SNEGSKA (reference sequence). The CDR3 has 12 residues. The receptor was derived from a human donor in good health. This chain uses TRBV20-1 with TRBJ2-7; the D is unclear. Sequenced input: CD4+ T cells from blood, cultured in vitro. This chain's CDR3 is CSARERTYEQYF. The CDR3 coding sequence is TGCAGTGCTAGAGAACGAACCTACGAGCAGTACTTC.